A single sample is the source of the 15 T cell receptor beta chains below, sequenced in a study of cytomegalovirus exposure and HLA in healthy donors. PCR involved 60 Vbeta and 13 Jbeta primers. Assay: immunoSEQ multiplex PCR; the TCRdb copy retains only in-frame clones and omits some. The sample has about 180,000 clones, roughly 80% seen once. What was sequenced was PBMCs. The receptors here all came from a woman between 50 and 59 years old in good health and CMV-seronegative.

The chain links TRBV5-1 to TRBJ1-3; D unresolved. The V gene's germline CDR1 is SGHRS and CDR2 YFSETQ. The CDR3 is 16 amino acids. Deletions cut 0 bases from V and 0 bases from J, with 10 bases between. As DNA, the CDR3 is TGCGCCAGCAGCTTGGATGGAGGGTTCTCTGGAAACACCATATATTTT. Residues: CASSLDGGFSGNTIYF.

This rearrangement joins TRBV11-2 to TRBJ1-4; 7 positions agree with TRBD1. CDR3 length: 15 residues. V lost 5 bases and J lost 5; bases outside the gene matches: 8. Germline lookup yields CDR1 SGHAT and CDR2 FQNNGV. CDR3 nucleotides: TGTGCCAGCAGCCCGACAGGGTTAGGAAATGAAAAACTGTTTTTT. The encoded protein is CASSPTGLGNEKLFF.

The CDR3 nucleotides are TGTGCCAGCAACCCCCCAGGGGTCCGTGGTTACGAGCAGTACTTC. The encoded protein is CASNPPGVRGYEQYF. The rearrangement uses TRBV7-2 and TRBJ2-7; tentative D call: TRBD1 (6 bases). Germline V gene lookup returns CDR1 SGHTA and CDR2 FQGNSA. The CDR3 extends over 15 amino acids. Trimming cost V 7 bases and J 4 bases, with 20 bases left between them.

In DNA form, the CDR3 reads TGTGCCAGCAGCCGGACTAGCGGGAGTCACGAGCAGTACTTC. Encoded protein: CASSRTSGSHEQYF. The chain has TRBV2 and TRBJ2-7; 13 nucleotides line up with TRBD2. V lost 6 bases, J lost 5 bases, and 4 bases stayed unmatched. The CDR3 consists of 14 residues. Looked up from germline, CDR1 is SNHLY and CDR2 is FYNNEI.

This clone showed up just once. The rearrangement uses TRBV5-6 and TRBJ2-7; 8 nucleotides match TRBD2. Per germline, CDR1 SGHDT and CDR2 YYEEEE. Trimming removed 0 bases from V and 7 bases from J; junction bases left unmatched: 12. This CDR3 has 16 residues. The CDR3 protein is CASSLVREGLSVEQYF. The CDR3 DNA reads as TGTGCCAGCAGCTTGGTACGGGAGGGCCTGTCGGTGGAGCAGTACTTC.

The chain recombines TRBV2 with TRBJ1-1, with TRBD1 identical over 9 bases. CDR1 is SNHLY, CDR2 FYNNEI, per germline. Trimming took 7 bases from V and 7 from J; bases not matched to a gene: 4. CDR3 size: 12 residues. DNA for the CDR3: TGTGCCAGCACGGGACAGGGTTATGAAGCTTTCTTT. This encodes CASTGQGYEAFF. Full variable domain (outside the CDR3, taken from reference TRBV2 and TRBJ1-1): EPEVTQTPSHQVTQMGQEVILRCVPISNHLYFYWYRQILGQKVEFLVSFYNNEISEKSEIFDDQFSVERPDGSNFTLKIRSTKLEDSAMYFCASTGQGYEAFFGQGTRLTVV.

As DNA, the CDR3 is TGTGCCAGTAGTGCGACTGGGGCCAACGTCCTGACTTTC. Residues: CASSATGANVLTF. The V and J genes are TRBV19 and TRBJ2-6; D uncertain. The CDR3 is 13 residues long. Germline V lookup: CDR1 LNHDA, CDR2 SQIVND (reference sequence). V lost 5 bases to trimming and J lost 2 bases, with 4 bases between them.

The V and J genes are TRBV28 and TRBJ2-3; D gene ambiguous. V was shortened by 5 bases and J by 2 bases, with 14 bases between the two germline ends. The CDR3 extends over 15 amino acids. CDR1 MDHEN and CDR2 SYDVKM come from the germline V gene. This CDR3 reads CASSKEYSFTDTQYF. The CDR3 DNA reads as TGTGCCAGCAGTAAAGAGTATTCATTCACAGATACGCAGTATTTT.

The chain combines TRBV28 with TRBJ2-2, with 12 bases fitting TRBD2. Trimming at V came to 9 bases and at J to 5 bases, leaving 7 bases not matched to a gene. The CDR3 totals 15 residues. CDR1 MDHEN and CDR2 SYDVKM come from the germline V gene. The CDR3 reads CARDRTSGITGELFF. Written as DNA, the CDR3 is TGTGCCAGAGACCGGACTAGCGGGATTACCGGGGAGCTGTTTTTT.

The chain combines TRBV27 with TRBJ2-2; 8 bases agree with TRBD2. Per the germline V gene, CDR1 is MNHEY and CDR2 is SMNVEV (reference sequence). Unmatched junction bases numbered 8, after V lost 1 base and J lost 7 bases. The CDR3 runs 16 residues. The CDR3 protein is CASSLFGGGLGGELFF. Written as DNA, the CDR3 is TGTGCCAGCAGTTTATTCGGGGGGGGCCTCGGCGGGGAGCTGTTTTTT.

The table lists this clone with a count of one. The chain employs TRBV29-1 and TRBJ1-2; D gene ambiguous. Germline V gives CDR1 SQVTM, CDR2 ANQGSEA. Trimming removed 4 bases from V and 7 bases from J, with 13 bases in between. The CDR3 spans 12 residues. CDR3 nucleotides: TGCAGCGTTGCGCCGGGAGATTCTGGCTACACCTTC. Translating gives CSVAPGDSGYTF.

The chain employs TRBV23-1 and TRBJ2-7; D gene unclear. TRBV23-1 is placed among ORFs of uncertain function. Trimming left V 7 bases short and J 6 bases short, with 16 bases between. The CDR3 totals 13 residues. The CDR3 DNA reads TGCGCCAGCACCCGGTTGAGGTTTTGCGAGCAGTACTTC. Amino acids: CASTRLRFCEQYF.

This clone occurred once. The chain combines TRBV13 with TRBJ1-6; 9 bases fit TRBD1. The V and J ends lost 5 bases and 10 bases, in that order; junction bases with no gene match: 9. Germline lookup yields CDR1 PRHDT and CDR2 FYEKMQ (reference sequence). The CDR3 totals 15 residues. CDR3 nucleotides: TGTGCCAGCAGCAAAGTGGACAGGGGTAGATCACCCCTCCACTTT. Its protein is CASSKVDRGRSPLHF.

The chain links TRBV12-1 to TRBJ2-7; the table assigns TRBD1, which was not confirmed against the DNA. TRBV12-1 is assigned pseudogene status. The CDR3 sequence is 14 residues long. DNA for the CDR3: TGTGCCAGCAGTCTTGACAGGGTAAACTACGAGCAGTACTTC. Translated, it gives CASSLDRVNYEQYF.

This chain links TRBV5-1 with TRBJ2-3; TRBD2 might be the D (5 bases). The CDR3 has 16 amino acids. CDR1 is SGHRS, CDR2 YFSETQ, per germline. Trimming pared 7 bases from V and 1 base from J, leaving 19 bases between. This CDR3 reads CASQYTRDSGTDTQYF. In nucleotides, the CDR3 is TGCGCCAGCCAGTATACTCGGGATTCAGGCACAGATACGCAGTATTTT.